Below, one TCR beta chain is given with its context. The source of the sample is a study of blood T cell repertoires in COVID-19. Germline values: CDR1 MGHDK, CDR2 SYGVNS. CDR3 size: 17 residues. V was cut by 5 bases and J by 3 bases, with 20 bases left in between. In the original workflow: Counts of nucleated cells, estimated from reference gene primer amplification, were obtained. Repertoires were generated with immunoSEQ multiplex PCR, while TCRdb's copy carries only in-frame clones and drops some. That table is the source of V, J and clone size, and D and trimming were worked out from the DNA. The sample holds roughly 92,000 clones, around 86% seen once.

The rearrangement links TRBV25-1 to TRBJ2-1; D is possibly TRBD2 (6 bases). This TCR was recovered from a woman aged 80 or over with acute or convalescent COVID-19. The sequencing input was peripheral blood. This CDR3 is CASSQGGSQSLYNEQFF. CDR3 in DNA: TGTGCCAGCAGTCAGGGAGGTAGCCAGTCTCTCTACAATGAGCAGTTCTTC.